Listed below are T cell receptor beta chains from one sample, sequenced in a study of blood T cell repertoires in COVID-19. Clones were read by immunoSEQ multiplex PCR, and TCRdb kept only the in-frame ones, dropping some. The table records some 220,000 clones, under 90% of them present only once. Sequencing used peripheral blood. All receptors come from a woman over 75 with active or convalescent COVID-19. CDR3s include the opening cysteine and the closing phenylalanine or tryptophan. A D gene is named only where the DNA matches it firmly. Clone sizes are given selectively: once, few, many, or a class where the clone is expanded.

CASSLAYGQGNQPQHF	TGTGCCAGCAGCTTAGCGTACGGACAGGGAAATCAGCCCCAGCATTTT	TRBD1	TRBV7-9	TRBJ1-5	few
CASSSSGGTLLWDEQFF	TGTGCCAGCAGCTCTTCCGGTGGGACTCTCCTATGGGATGAGCAGTTCTTC	-	TRBV5-4	TRBJ2-1	-
CASRFGTGTNYGYTF	TGTGCCAGCAGATTTGGAACAGGGACCAACTATGGCTACACCTTC	-	TRBV6-5	TRBJ1-2	-
CASRSRVGYEQYF	TGTGCCAGCCGGAGTAGAGTCGGGTACGAGCAGTACTTC	-	TRBV3-1/TRBV3-2	TRBJ2-7	-
CASSVDSGRGEQFF	TGTGCCAGCAGCGTAGACAGCGGGAGAGGTGAGCAGTTCTTC	TRBD2	TRBV9	TRBJ2-1	-
CASIGERDTQYF	TGCGCCAGCATCGGGGAGAGGGATACGCAGTATTTT	-	TRBV10-1	TRBJ2-3	-
CASSLAGGYYEQYF	TGCGCCAGCAGCTTAGCGGGTGGGTACTACGAGCAGTACTTC	-	TRBV5-1	TRBJ2-7	few
CASSETSGGNTGELFF	TGTGCCAGCAGCGAAACTAGCGGGGGGAACACCGGGGAGCTGTTTTTT	TRBD2	TRBV9	TRBJ2-2	-
CASSSRGGSTDTQYF	TGTGCCAGCAGCTCCCGGGGAGGGAGCACAGATACGCAGTATTTT	TRBD2	TRBV28	TRBJ2-3	-
CASSAVAGGRSYNEQFF	TGTGCCAGCAGTGCGGTAGCGGGGGGGCGGTCCTACAATGAGCAGTTCTTC	TRBD2	TRBV6-1	TRBJ2-1	-
CASSLTEIYDVQYF	TGTGCCAGCAGCTTGACGGAGATCTACGATGTGCAGTACTTC	-	TRBV11-3	TRBJ2-7	-
CASSLLRGQADTQYF	TGTGCCAGCAGCTTGTTAAGGGGGCAGGCAGATACGCAGTATTTT	TRBD1	TRBV5-8	TRBJ2-3	-
CASSVGLAYNEQFF	TGTGCCAGCAGCGTAGGTCTAGCGTACAATGAGCAGTTCTTC	-	TRBV9	TRBJ2-1	-
CASSLTTQETQYF	TGTGCCAGCAGCTTAACTACCCAAGAGACCCAGTACTTC	-	TRBV11-1	TRBJ2-5	-
CASSPGQGLSYEQYF	TGTGCCAGCAGCCCAGGACAGGGGCTCTCCTACGAGCAGTACTTC	TRBD1	TRBV7-3	TRBJ2-7	few
CAWSVLVYGTDTQYF	TGTGCCTGGAGTGTCTTAGTATATGGCACAGATACGCAGTATTTT	-	TRBV30	TRBJ2-3	-
CASSRQGSNEQFF	TGTGCCAGCAGCCGACAGGGCTCCAATGAGCAGTTCTTC	TRBD1	TRBV7-3	TRBJ2-1	few